This T cell receptor beta chain was identified during a study of siplizumab effects on memory and regulatory T cells (dated by TCRdb to the late 2010s). Regarding the study in general: The study examined how the anti-CD2 antibody siplizumab affects alloreactive T-cell subsets in allogeneic mixed lymphocyte reactions built from human PBMCs.

CDR1 and CDR2, per the germline V gene (reference sequence), are GTSNPN and SVGIG. Deletion took 0 bases off V and 7 bases off J, with a span of 18 bases between the germline ends. The CDR3 spans 16 residues, from the cysteine through the phenylalanine. The read is trimmed to its CDR3 DNA, 48 bases read in frame from base 1. TCRbeta CDR3 sequencing was performed on sorted unstimulated T cells and on proliferating T cells recovered from mixed lymphocyte reactions. Fresh whole blood from over 8 HLA-typed healthy donors was used to isolate PBMCs. To map where alloreactive clones came from, CD4+ non-regulatory T cells in the unstimulated state were FACS-sorted. Results the study describes overall, beyond this receptor: Whether proliferating Tregs from siplizumab cultures were suppressive was not functionally confirmed. Compared with memory T cells, unstimulated naive T cells appeared more diverse, and naive cells seemed to make a substantial contribution to the alloresponse. Because sequences below about 10^-5 frequency were poorly captured, only a minor fraction of alloreactive clones could be mapped to unstimulated subsets. In reactions with siplizumab, an average of approximately 69% of mappable alloreactive CD4+ clones were Treg-derived, compared with roughly 26% in control reactions. A naive or memory phenotype could not be assigned to roughly 75-97% of proliferating CD4+ or CD8+ clones. Siplizumab significantly reduced the cumulative frequency of alloreactive sequences traceable to unstimulated CD4+ memory T cells.

The library came from the immunoSEQ multiplex PCR assay. Each sample had some 94,000 TCR templates assayed by the deep sequencing platform. Genomic DNA extracted from sorted T cells was the material used for TCRbeta CDR3 sequencing. The original methods were these. The R programming language was used for clonal analysis of TCRbeta CDR3 data. Comparing unstimulated samples against CFSE-low samples taken after the reaction was how alloreactive CD4+ and CD8+ clones were defined. Regulatory or non-regulatory origin of alloreactive CD4+ clones was assigned by matching sequences to the sorted unstimulated Treg and non-Treg repertoires. In its TCRdb copy, this immuneACCESS table keeps in-frame sequences only and misses some clones. Where compared with another copy, unresolved V genes explain less than half of these, and the others have no known cause. That table gives V, J and clone size, and the DNA gave D and trimming. The sample contains nearly 95,000 clones, 94% of them found a single time. The top ten hold around 0.31% of the sample.

Notes on this clone: Its antigen has not been determined. No quality values exist for individual bases; no much larger clone is one base distant.

Sequences were obtained from non-Treg CD4+ T cells sorted from blood. The cell subset or site label on this specimen signifies: FACS-sorted unstimulated CD4+ non-regulatory T cells. The rearranged segments are TRBV30 and TRBJ1-4; there is no confident call for the D gene. This clonotype was sampled from a human donor in good health. The CDR3 amino acid sequence is: CAWSVRHGGLTEKLFF. The bases are TGTGCCTGGAGTGTACGACACGGCGGGCTCACTGAAAAACTGTTTTTT. The CDR3, completed at both ends by the reference TRBV30 and TRBJ1-4 genes, gives the full variable domain SQTIHQWPATLVQPVGSPLSLECTVEGTSNPNLYWYRQAAGRGLQLLFYSVGIGQISSEVPQNLSASRPQDRQFILSSKKLLLSDSGFYLCAWSVRHGGLTEKLFFGSGTQLSVL.